The 10 T cell receptor beta chains presented below share a single source sample, sequenced in a study of T cell responses to AZD1222 COVID-19 vaccine. The data were produced by immunoSEQ multiplex PCR, yet TCRdb's version contains in-frame clones alone and is incomplete. Of under 150,000 clones in the sample, approximately 85% are singletons; the top ten hold roughly 3.8%. The sequences come from peripheral blood, collected on day 0 of MenACWY control vaccination. The receptors here all came from an adult in good health.

V gene TRBV24-1 combines with J gene TRBJ2-3, with 12 bases identical to TRBD1. Germline assignment: CDR1 KGHDR and CDR2 SFDVKD. This CDR3 comprises 20 residues. The V gene end was trimmed by 1 base and the J gene end by 1 base; junction bases not matched to a gene: 11. For the CDR3, the DNA is TGTGCCACCAGTGATTTTGGTCGCGGGACAGGGGGCCGGGGCACAGATACGCAGTATTTT. It is translated as CATSDFGRGTGGRGTDTQYF.

The rearrangement joins TRBV28 to TRBJ1-1; 8 bases are a match to TRBD1. With V trimmed by 10 bases and J by 5 bases, 12 bases remained unmatched. The CDR3 runs 14 residues. Germline CDR1 is MDHEN and CDR2 is SYDVKM. The CDR3: CATNRGLWRTEAFF. The DNA for the CDR3 is TGTGCCACTAACAGGGGGTTATGGCGTACTGAAGCTTTCTTT.

The chain uses TRBV5-4 and TRBJ1-3; D is uncertain. V was shortened by 3 bases and J by 2 bases, with 9 bases between the two germline ends. The CDR3 spans 14 residues. Per germline, CDR1 SGHNT and CDR2 YYREEE (reference sequence). CDR3 sequence: CASSSEGTGNTIYF. The CDR3 DNA reads as TGTGCCAGCAGCTCGGAGGGAACTGGAAACACCATATATTTT. The variable domain in full, with the rest retrieved from reference TRBV5-4 and TRBJ1-3, is ETGVTQSPTHLIKTRGQQVTLRCSSQSGHNTVSWYQQALGQGPQFIFQYYREEENGRGNFPPRFSGLQFPNYSSELNVNALELDDSALYLCASSSEGTGNTIYFGEGSWLTVV.

The rearrangement links TRBV9 to TRBJ2-2; 9 bases align to TRBD1. Germline-derived CDR1 and CDR2 are SGDLS and YYNGEE. With V trimmed by 2 bases and J by 3 bases, 5 bases remained unmatched. There are 16 residues in the CDR3. The CDR3 loop is CASSVTGTGYTGELFF. The CDR3 DNA follows: TGTGCCAGCAGCGTCACAGGGACAGGGTACACCGGGGAGCTGTTTTTT.

V and J are TRBV27 and TRBJ1-6; the match to TRBD1 covers 9 bases. The CDR3 extends over 15 amino acids. Germline V gene data show CDR1 as MNHEY and CDR2 as SMNVEV (reference sequence). V dropped 5 bases and J dropped 10; count of bases not matched to a gene: 9. CDR3 residues: CASSLTGQGFSPLHF. The CDR3 nucleotides are TGTGCCAGCAGTCTTACGGGACAGGGTTTCTCACCCCTCCACTTT.

This chain connects TRBV7-2 to TRBJ2-7, with a possible D match to TRBD1 (5 bases). V lost 3 bases, J lost 5 bases, and 14 bases lay in between. This CDR3 has 14 residues. Germline V lookup: CDR1 SGHTA, CDR2 FQGNSA. CDR3 loop: CASSFSQGSHEQYF. CDR3 sequence (DNA): TGTGCCAGCAGCTTTAGCCAGGGTTCCCACGAGCAGTACTTC.

This chain links TRBV29-1 with TRBJ2-6; D is ambiguous. V shed 4 bases and J shed 0 bases, with 7 bases lying between them. The germline gives CDR1 SQVTM, CDR2 ANQGSEA. The CDR3 is 14 amino acids. CDR3 loop: CSVGTYSGANVLTF. CDR3 bases: TGCAGCGTTGGGACCTACTCTGGGGCCAACGTCCTGACTTTC. Combining the CDR3 with reference TRBV29-1 and TRBJ2-6 gives the whole variable domain SAVISQKPSRDICQRGTSLTIQCQVDSQVTMMFWYRQQPGQSLTLIATANQGSEATYESGFVIDKFPISRPNLTFSTLTVSNMSPEDSSIYLCSVGTYSGANVLTFGAGSRLTVL.

The chain has TRBV6-2 or TRBV6-3 and TRBJ1-1, with D hard to call. The CDR3 runs to 15 residues. Trimming took 5 bases from V and 2 from J, leaving 15 bases between them. Germline V gene sequence: CDR1 MNHEY, CDR2 SVGEGT. The DNA for the CDR3 is TGTGCCAGCAGTACCTCGATCCGGGCCAACACTGAAGCTTTCTTT. It is translated as CASSTSIRANTEAFF.

The chain joins TRBV6-2 or TRBV6-3 to TRBJ2-7; maybe TRBD1 (6 bases). Trimming removed 2 bases at V and 0 bases at J, with 11 bases between. This CDR3 is 15 amino acids long. The germline CDR1 and CDR2 sequences are MNHEY and SVGEGT. The CDR3: CASSYPRGSSYEQYF. CDR3 coding DNA: TGTGCCAGCAGTTACCCGAGGGGGAGCTCCTACGAGCAGTACTTC.

The chain uses TRBV18 and TRBJ1-3, with D unclear. The length of the CDR3 is 18 residues. The V gene's germline CDR1 is KGHSH and CDR2 LQKENI. V was pared by 6 bases and J by 0 bases, with 21 bases between. The CDR3 DNA reads TGTGCCAGCTCGCTATCGGTCGGTAACGGCCTCTCTGGAAACACCATATATTTT. Translating it yields CASSLSVGNGLSGNTIYF.